This T cell receptor (beta chain) originates from a study of blood T cell repertoires in COVID-19. Study summary: Sites in the United States, Italy and Spain provided acute and convalescent COVID-19 samples. T cells, B-cell-depleted T cells, or PBMCs provided the cDNA or gDNA that served as material.

Original data processing: Counts of nucleated cells, estimated from reference gene primer amplification, were obtained. TCRdb keeps only in-frame clones here, not all; method: immunoSEQ multiplex PCR. Clonal size and the V and J genes are those of that table, whereas D and trimming came from the DNA. Altogether 25,000 to 40,000 clones are present, more than 80% being singletons, with the ten largest covering less than 9.5%. The CDR3 runs 17 residues. The ends were cut back, 3 bases at V and 1 base at J, with 16 bases in the middle. Germline V gene sequence: CDR1 MGHRA, CDR2 YSYEKL. The receptor was derived from a human donor in a cohort sampled during active COVID-19. The chain is built from TRBV4-1 and TRBJ2-1; possibly TRBD1 for D (6 bases). Sequencing input: peripheral blood. CDR3 nucleotides: TGCGCCAGCAGCCAGAGACAGGAACTAGGGTCCTACAATGAGCAGTTCTTC. It translates to CASSQRQELGSYNEQFF.